This T cell receptor beta chain was retrieved from a study of cytomegalovirus exposure and HLA in healthy donors. Primers: 60 Vbeta forward and 13 Jbeta reverse. Sequencing was performed with immunoSEQ multiplex PCR; in TCRdb, only in-frame clones are kept and a portion is missing. The ten top clones account for 3% to 4%, within a sample of more than 45,000 clones. The clonotype comes from a male donor in good health and CMV-seronegative. The sequencing input was PBMCs.

The CDR3, as DNA: TGTGCCAGCAGCTCTGAGGGGAGGGTGCTAAGAACAGATACGCAGTATTTT. This translates into CASSSEGRVLRTDTQYF. The gene calls are TRBV11-1 and TRBJ2-3; 7 nucleotides match TRBD2. Germline V gene sequence: CDR1 SGHAT, CDR2 FQDESV (reference sequence). The CDR3 spans 17 residues. With 4 bases clipped from V and 3 bases from J, the junction kept 13 bases outside the gene matches.